The next 21 T cell receptor beta chains were all read from a single sample in a study of T cell responses to AZD1222 COVID-19 vaccine. Method: immunoSEQ multiplex PCR; TCRdb's copy keeps in-frame clones and lacks some. The sample carries about 120,000 clones, approximately 91% recorded once. The material was peripheral blood, obtained on day 0 of AZD1222 vaccination. Receptors were obtained from an adult in good health.

There are a few counts of this clone. CDR3 loop: CASSLRVNRPNYGYTF. The CDR3 nucleotides read TGTGCCAGCAGCTTGCGGGTGAACAGACCTAACTATGGCTACACCTTC. The chain combines TRBV11-2 with TRBJ1-2, with D uncertain. In germline, CDR1 is SGHAT, CDR2 FQNNGV. Trimming removed 3 bases at V and 0 bases at J, with 14 bases between. CDR3 length equals 16 residues.

V gene TRBV9 combines with J gene TRBJ1-3; D remains unclear. Per germline, CDR1 SGDLS and CDR2 YYNGEE. V was clipped by 0 bases and J by 0 bases, with 7 bases between them. The CDR3 sequence is 15 residues long. The CDR3 protein is CASSVVSDSGNTIYF. CDR3 nucleotide sequence: TGTGCCAGCAGCGTAGTAAGTGACTCTGGAAACACCATATATTTT.

The rearrangement joins TRBV29-1 to TRBJ1-2, with 8 bases matching TRBD1. This CDR3 contains 15 residues. V lost 3 bases and J lost 3; bases outside the gene matches: 9. The germline CDR1 and CDR2 sequences are SQVTM and ANQGSEA. The CDR3 sequence is CSVDVGQGYYYGYTF. The CDR3 nucleotides read TGCAGCGTTGATGTCGGACAGGGATACTACTATGGCTACACCTTC.

This rearrangement joins TRBV7-2 to TRBJ1-5, with D maybe TRBD1 (5 bases). Trimming shortened V by 1 base and J by 3 bases, and 10 bases separated the two germline ends. The length of the CDR3 is 15 residues. In germline, CDR1 is SGHTA, CDR2 FQGNSA. The CDR3: CASSLDAGNNQPQHF. CDR3 nucleotides: TGTGCCAGCAGCTTAGACGCAGGGAACAATCAGCCCCAGCATTTT.

The chain has TRBV30 and TRBJ1-1; D remains unclear. The CDR3 runs 15 residues. Germline V gene lookup returns CDR1 GTSNPN and CDR2 SVGIG (reference sequence). Trimming cost V 2 bases and J 1 base, with 14 bases left between them. Here the CDR3 DNA reads TGTGCCTGGAGTAACTTGGGAGCTAGGAACACTGAAGCTTTCTTT. Its protein product is CAWSNLGARNTEAFF.

V usage is TRBV11-2 and J usage is TRBJ2-7; 11 nucleotides align to TRBD1. Unmatched junction bases numbered 5, after V lost 5 bases and J lost 5 bases. The CDR3 runs 14 residues. Germline CDR1 SGHAT, CDR2 FQNNGV. The CDR3, as DNA: TGTGCCAGCAGCACCGGACAGGGGGCCCACGAGCAGTACTTC. Translation: CASSTGQGAHEQYF.

V gene TRBV12-3 or TRBV12-4 combines with J gene TRBJ1-2; D not resolved. V dropped 5 bases and J dropped 14 bases, with 15 bases sitting between them. This CDR3 comprises 11 residues. The CDR3 here is CASSRHFGQTF. The CDR3 DNA sequence: TGTGCCAGCAGTCGACATTTTGGGCAAACCTTC.

The V and J genes are TRBV19 and TRBJ2-7; 7 bases are a match to TRBD1. V dropped 9 bases and J dropped 5; count of bases not matched to a gene: 16. Germline V CDR1 and CDR2: LNHDA, SQIVND (reference sequence). CDR3 size: 15 residues. The CDR3 protein is CASQLYPGTANEQYF. The CDR3 coding sequence is TGTGCCAGCCAACTTTATCCCGGGACAGCGAACGAGCAGTACTTC.

The V gene is TRBV19, the J gene TRBJ1-5, with 12 bases identical to TRBD1. Trimming at V came to 4 bases and at J to 13 bases, leaving 2 bases not matched to a gene. Germline-derived CDR1 and CDR2 are LNHDA and SQIVND (reference sequence). The CDR3 covers 12 residues. DNA of the CDR3: TGTGCCAGTAGTAGGGGACAGGGGGCTCAGCATTTT. Its protein is CASSRGQGAQHF.

This chain uses TRBV3-1 (or the pseudogene TRBV3-2) with TRBJ2-7; D gene uncertain. Germline lookup yields CDR1 LGHDT and CDR2 YNNKEL (reference sequence). The CDR3 has 15 residues. Trimming removed 1 base from V and 2 bases from J, with 12 bases in between. CDR3 nucleotides: TGTGCCAGCAGCCAAGTTTTAGAGCCGACCTACGAGCAGTACTTC. This translates into CASSQVLEPTYEQYF.

V usage is TRBV18 and J usage is TRBJ1-1; D may be TRBD1 (5 bases). The V gene lost 3 bases and the J gene lost 0 bases, with 17 bases spanning the gap. Germline V lookup: CDR1 KGHSH, CDR2 LQKENI. The CDR3 contains 17 residues. CDR3 DNA sequence: TGTGCCAGCTCACCTTACATTATTGGGGGGTTGAACACTGAAGCTTTCTTT. Encoded protein: CASSPYIIGGLNTEAFF.

V is TRBV2 and J is TRBJ1-2, with D hard to call. CDR3 length: 13 amino acids. From germline, CDR1 is SNHLY and CDR2 FYNNEI. Trimming removed 5 bases from V and 4 bases from J, with 11 bases in between. The CDR3 protein is CASSLQELYGYTF. The CDR3 DNA reads as TGTGCCAGCAGTCTCCAGGAACTCTATGGCTACACCTTC.

The rearrangement uses TRBV7-6 and TRBJ2-2; TRBD1 agrees at 7 bases. V was clipped by 5 bases and J by 5 bases; unmatched bases: 5. The CDR3 consists of 14 residues. Germline values: CDR1 SGHVS, CDR2 FNYEAQ. CDR3 in amino acids: CASSPGTETGELFF. As DNA, the CDR3 is TGTGCCAGCAGCCCGGGGACAGAAACCGGGGAGCTGTTTTTT.

The genes are TRBV30 and TRBJ2-1; 14 nucleotides agree with TRBD2. Germline CDR1 GTSNPN, CDR2 SVGIG (reference sequence). Trimming at V came to 6 bases and at J to 0 bases, leaving 1 base not matched to a gene. The CDR3 consists of 15 residues. The chain's CDR3 is CACGTSGSSYNEQFF. The DNA of the CDR3 is TGTGCCTGTGGGACTAGCGGGAGCTCCTACAATGAGCAGTTCTTC.

The V and J genes are TRBV2 and TRBJ2-1, with D perhaps matching TRBD2 (5 bases). The V and J ends lost 6 bases and 2 bases respectively, with 8 bases between them. CDR1 and CDR2 (germline): SNHLY, FYNNEI. The CDR3 is 13 residues long. This CDR3 is CASSYGTYNEQFF. In DNA form, the CDR3 reads TGTGCCAGCAGCTACGGGACCTACAATGAGCAGTTCTTC.

The J gene is TRBJ1-1, the V gene TRBV6-5; D gene unclear. Trimming removed 5 bases at V and 4 bases at J, with 8 bases between. CDR3 length: 12 amino acids. Per germline, CDR1 MNHEY and CDR2 SVGAGI. The CDR3 loop is CASSPQPTEAFF. The DNA for the CDR3 is TGTGCCAGCAGTCCCCAGCCCACTGAAGCTTTCTTT.

The rearrangement joins TRBV19 to TRBJ2-1; the D is unclear. V lost 3 bases and J 0 bases, leaving 15 bases between the germline ends. The CDR3 has 17 amino acids. Looked up from germline, CDR1 is LNHDA and CDR2 is SQIVND (reference sequence). CDR3 sequence reads: CASSMLGGVSSYNEQFF. The CDR3 DNA is TGTGCCAGTAGTATGTTGGGTGGGGTCAGCTCCTACAATGAGCAGTTCTTC. The full variable domain, with the rest looked up from reference TRBV19 and TRBJ2-1, is DGGITQSPKYLFRKEGQNVTLSCEQNLNHDAMYWYRQDPGQGLRLIYYSQIVNDFQKGDIAEGYSVSREKKESFPLTVTSAQKNPTAFYLCASSMLGGVSSYNEQFFGPGTRLTVL.

This clone was counted once. This rearrangement joins TRBV3-1 (or the pseudogene TRBV3-2) to TRBJ1-1; D gene unclear. Germline V gene lookup returns CDR1 LGHDT and CDR2 YNNKEL (reference sequence). V was shortened by 0 bases and J by 7 bases, with 18 bases between the two germline ends. The CDR3 runs 16 residues. CDR3 sequence: CASSQERKGGYGEAFF. The CDR3, as DNA: TGTGCCAGCAGCCAAGAACGCAAGGGCGGGTACGGTGAAGCTTTCTTT.

In DNA, the CDR3 is TGTGCCAGTAGTATACCGCGGGGGGATTACGAGCAGTACTTC. Protein product: CASSIPRGDYEQYF. J is TRBJ2-7 and V is TRBV19, with TRBD2 matching over 8 bases. The CDR3 runs 14 residues. Trimming took 2 bases from V and 4 from J; bases not matched to a gene: 4. The germline V gene encodes CDR1 LNHDA and CDR2 SQIVND (reference sequence).

The genes are TRBV30 and TRBJ1-6, with no clear D. The CDR3 loop spans 13 amino acids. The germline V gene has CDR1 GTSNPN and CDR2 SVGIG (reference sequence). Deletions cut 1 base from V and 9 bases from J, with 10 bases between. The CDR3 protein is CAWSGEIGSPLHF. CDR3 nucleotide sequence: TGTGCCTGGAGTGGAGAGATTGGTTCACCCCTCCACTTT.

This clone was found a few times. The chain joins TRBV6-2 or TRBV6-3 to TRBJ2-1, with TRBD1 matching 7 bases. The J segment lost 0 bases and the V segment lost 6 bases, leaving 8 bases of the junction unmatched. This CDR3 contains 16 residues. Per germline, CDR1 MNHEY and CDR2 SVGEGT. The CDR3: CASSPLRDSSYNEQFF. The CDR3 nucleotides are TGTGCCAGCAGCCCTCTCCGGGACAGCTCCTACAATGAGCAGTTCTTC.